The entry that follows covers one T cell receptor beta chain sequence. This sample is drawn from a study of T cells in Graves' hyperthyroidism and ophthalmopathy. There were TCR beta CDR3 regions amplified from RNA transcripts. When the TCR CDR3 underwent first-round RT-PCR, the HTBI primer set was used. Each CDR3 protein is one row after TCRdb ran MiXCR on the multiplex PCR reads. The profile shows 370,000 or so distinct CDR3 sequences, less than 15% of them singletons. The germline V and J ends were trimmed by 4 bases and 2 bases, with 18 bases remaining between them. CDR3 length equals 16 residues. CDR1 and CDR2 from the germline V gene are MDHEN and SYDVKM.

The sequencing input was blood. The V gene is TRBV28, the J gene TRBJ2-7, with a weak D call TRBD2 (7 bases). The clonotype was recovered from a man aged 25 to 40 with Graves' hyperthyroidism that later progressed to Graves' ophthalmopathy. CDR3: CASSYEGGGITYEQYF. CDR3 bases: TGTGCCAGCAGTTATGAGGGGGGGGGGATTACCTACGAGCAGTACTTC.